This T cell receptor (beta chain) was sequenced in a study of cytotoxic CD8 clonotypes in ibrutinib-treated CLL. Sequenced by immunoSEQ multiplex PCR; TCRdb stores in-frame clones only, minus some. The profile shows some 200,000 clones, around 70% of them singletons. The source of this sequence is a human donor with chronic lymphocytic leukemia. Material: PBMCs, obtained after 12 months of ibrutinib treatment.

The CDR3 region is CASSLDGSGRSEQFF. The CDR3 region has the DNA TGCGCCAGCAGCTTGGATGGTAGCGGGAGATCTGAGCAGTTCTTC. The V call is TRBV5-1, the J call TRBJ2-1, with 9 nucleotides matching TRBD2. Trimming removed 0 bases from V and 9 bases from J; junction bases left unmatched: 7. The CDR3 consists of 15 residues. From germline, CDR1 is SGHRS and CDR2 YFSETQ.